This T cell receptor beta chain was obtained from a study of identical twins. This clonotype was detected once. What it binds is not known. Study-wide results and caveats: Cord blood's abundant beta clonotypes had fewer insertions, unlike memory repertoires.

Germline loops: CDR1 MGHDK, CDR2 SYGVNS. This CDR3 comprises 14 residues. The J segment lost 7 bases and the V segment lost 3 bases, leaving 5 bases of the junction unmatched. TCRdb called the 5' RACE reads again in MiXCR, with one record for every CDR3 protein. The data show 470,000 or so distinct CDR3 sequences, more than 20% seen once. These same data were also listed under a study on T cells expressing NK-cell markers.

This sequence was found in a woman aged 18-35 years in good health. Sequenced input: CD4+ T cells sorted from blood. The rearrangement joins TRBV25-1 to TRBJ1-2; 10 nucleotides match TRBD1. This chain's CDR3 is CASSETGGRVGYTF. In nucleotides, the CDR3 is TGTGCCAGCAGTGAGACAGGGGGCCGGGTTGGCTACACCTTC.